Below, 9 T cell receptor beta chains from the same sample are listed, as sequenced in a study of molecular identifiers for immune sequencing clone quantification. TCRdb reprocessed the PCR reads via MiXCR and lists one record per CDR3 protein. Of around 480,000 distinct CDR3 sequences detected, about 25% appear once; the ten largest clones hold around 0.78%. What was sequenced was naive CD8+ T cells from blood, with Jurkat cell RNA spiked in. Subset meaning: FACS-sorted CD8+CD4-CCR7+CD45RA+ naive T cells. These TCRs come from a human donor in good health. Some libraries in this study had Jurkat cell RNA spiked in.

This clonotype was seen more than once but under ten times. This CDR3 is CASSVGPDKSSTDTQYF. The CDR3, as DNA: TGTGCCAGCAGCGTAGGACCGGACAAATCTAGCACAGATACGCAGTATTTT. This chain connects TRBV9 to TRBJ2-3; possibly TRBD1 for D (5 bases). The CDR3 consists of 17 residues. Germline assignment: CDR1 SGDLS and CDR2 YYNGEE. The V gene lost 0 bases and the J gene lost 0 bases, with 14 bases spanning the gap.

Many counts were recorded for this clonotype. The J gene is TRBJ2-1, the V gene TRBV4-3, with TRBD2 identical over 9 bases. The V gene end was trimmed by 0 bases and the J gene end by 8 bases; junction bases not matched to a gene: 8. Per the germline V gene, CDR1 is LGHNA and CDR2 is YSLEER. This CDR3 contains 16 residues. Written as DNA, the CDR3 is TGCGCCAGCAGCCAAGATGGCGGGGGGGCCGTAGATGAGCAGTTCTTC. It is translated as CASSQDGGGAVDEQFF.

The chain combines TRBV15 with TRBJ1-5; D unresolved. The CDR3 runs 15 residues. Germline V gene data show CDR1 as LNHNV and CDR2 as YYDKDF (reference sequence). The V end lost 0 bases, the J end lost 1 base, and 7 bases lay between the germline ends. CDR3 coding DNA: TGTGCCACCAGCAGAGATCACATGAGCAATCAGCCCCAGCATTTT. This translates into CATSRDHMSNQPQHF.

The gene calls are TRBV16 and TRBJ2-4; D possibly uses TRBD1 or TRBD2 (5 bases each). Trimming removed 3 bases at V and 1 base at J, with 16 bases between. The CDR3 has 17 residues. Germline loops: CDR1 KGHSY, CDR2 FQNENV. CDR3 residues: CASSHPGRWGAKNIQYF. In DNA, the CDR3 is TGTGCCAGCAGCCATCCGGGCCGGTGGGGGGCCAAAAACATTCAGTACTTC.

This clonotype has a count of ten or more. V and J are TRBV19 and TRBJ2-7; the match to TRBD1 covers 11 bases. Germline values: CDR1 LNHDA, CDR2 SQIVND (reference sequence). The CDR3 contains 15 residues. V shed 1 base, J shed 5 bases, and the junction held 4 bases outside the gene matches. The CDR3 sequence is CASSIVPGQGDEQYF. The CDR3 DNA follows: TGTGCCAGTAGTATAGTCCCGGGACAGGGGGACGAGCAGTACTTC.

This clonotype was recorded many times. CDR3 loop: CASSLWTGELFF. For the CDR3, the DNA is TGTGCCAGCAGTTTATGGACCGGGGAGCTGTTTTTT. The V and J genes are TRBV5-3 and TRBJ2-2, with D uncertain. TRBV5-3 is assigned to the ORF class and has an uncertain function. Between the trimmed V and J ends, which lost 8 bases and 5 bases, there was a span of 10 bases. This CDR3 spans 12 amino acids.

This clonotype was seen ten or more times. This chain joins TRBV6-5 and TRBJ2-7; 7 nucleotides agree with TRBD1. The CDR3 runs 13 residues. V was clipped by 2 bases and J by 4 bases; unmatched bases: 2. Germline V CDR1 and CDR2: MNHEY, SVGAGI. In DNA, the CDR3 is TGTGCCAGCAGTTACGCGACAGGGTACGAGCAGTACTTC. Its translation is CASSYATGYEQYF.

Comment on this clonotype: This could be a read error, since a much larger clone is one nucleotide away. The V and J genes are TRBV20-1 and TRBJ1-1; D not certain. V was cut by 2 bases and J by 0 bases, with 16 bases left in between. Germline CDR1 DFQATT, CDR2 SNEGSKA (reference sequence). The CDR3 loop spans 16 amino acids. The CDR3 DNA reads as TGCAGTGCTAGATCCCCTAGTGTAGGGATGAACACTGAAGCTTTCTTT. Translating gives CSARSPSVGMNTEAFF.

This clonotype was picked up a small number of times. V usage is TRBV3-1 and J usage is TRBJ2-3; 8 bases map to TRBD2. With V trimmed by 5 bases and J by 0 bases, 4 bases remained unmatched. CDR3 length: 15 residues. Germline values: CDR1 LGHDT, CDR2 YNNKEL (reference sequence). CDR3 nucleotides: TGTGCCAGCAGCATCCGGGGGGGTAGCACAGATACGCAGTATTTT. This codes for CASSIRGGSTDTQYF.